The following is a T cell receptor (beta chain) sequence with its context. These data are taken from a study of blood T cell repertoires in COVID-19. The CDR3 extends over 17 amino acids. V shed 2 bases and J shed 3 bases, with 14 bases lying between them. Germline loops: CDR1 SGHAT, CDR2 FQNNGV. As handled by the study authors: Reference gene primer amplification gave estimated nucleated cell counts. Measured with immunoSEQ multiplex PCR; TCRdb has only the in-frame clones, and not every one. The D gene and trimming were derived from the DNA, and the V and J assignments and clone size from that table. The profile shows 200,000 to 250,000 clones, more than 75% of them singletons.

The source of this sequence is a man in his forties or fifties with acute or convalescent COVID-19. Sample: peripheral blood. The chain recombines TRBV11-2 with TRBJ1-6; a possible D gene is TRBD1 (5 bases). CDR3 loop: CASSLFWGDVYNSPLHF. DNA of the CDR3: TGTGCCAGCAGCTTATTCTGGGGGGACGTCTATAATTCACCCCTCCACTTT.